Listed here are 21 T cell receptor beta chains from one sample, sequenced in a study of shared T cell receptors in the human thymus. TCRdb's table, derived via immunoSEQ multiplex PCR, lists solely in-frame clones and lacks some. The table includes 500,000 to 750,000 clones, around 87% detected once. The data were also submitted as part of a second study, on human thymus T cells.

The sequencing sample was made of thymocytes. The receptors were gathered from a boy under two years old with a congenital heart defect.

This clone showed up just once. This chain links TRBV2 with TRBJ2-1; D is possibly TRBD1 (6 bases). This CDR3 is 16 amino acids long. Germline values: CDR1 SNHLY, CDR2 FYNNEI. Deletions cut 3 bases from V and 8 bases from J, with 20 bases between. CDR3 nucleotides: TGTGCCAGCAGTGAGGACCATATGCCCCGACAGGATGAGCAGTTCTTC. This gives the protein CASSEDHMPRQDEQFF.

The genes are TRBV4-1 and TRBJ1-5; 11 bases are a match to TRBD1. The CDR3 is 15 residues long. The trim removed 3 bases at V and 4 bases at J, leaving 2 bases unmatched. Germline V CDR1 and CDR2: MGHRA, YSYEKL. CDR3 sequence: CASSQGQGVNQPQHF. CDR3 sequence (DNA): TGCGCCAGCAGCCAGGGACAGGGGGTAAATCAGCCCCAGCATTTT.

This clone showed up just a few times. This chain's CDR3 is CASSGRQVSNYGYTF. As DNA, the CDR3 is TGTGCCAGCAGCGGAAGACAGGTTTCCAACTATGGCTACACCTTC. The V and J genes are TRBV13 and TRBJ1-2; D possibly corresponds to TRBD1 (6 bases). The ends were cut back, 5 bases at V and 2 bases at J, with 15 bases in the middle. CDR1 is PRHDT, CDR2 FYEKMQ, per germline (reference sequence). This CDR3 spans 15 amino acids.

This chain links TRBV15 with TRBJ2-1; 8 bases are a match to TRBD1. This CDR3 comprises 17 residues. Germline V lookup: CDR1 LNHNV, CDR2 YYDKDF (reference sequence). Trimming cost V 0 bases and J 6 bases; bases outside gene matches: 10. CDR3 protein: CATSREGRTGCCNEQFF. DNA of the CDR3: TGTGCCACCAGCAGAGAAGGTAGGACAGGGTGTTGCAATGAGCAGTTCTTC.

A few counts support this clone. V usage is TRBV10-3 and J usage is TRBJ2-1, with D maybe TRBD1 (5 bases). V shed 10 bases and J shed 5 bases, with 12 bases lying between them. The CDR3 consists of 12 residues. Germline CDR1 is ENHRY and CDR2 is SYGVKD. The CDR3 nucleotides are TGTGCCACGGGCGACAGAGACAATGAGCAGTTCTTC. Translating it yields CATGDRDNEQFF.

The chain recombines TRBV19 with TRBJ2-3; the match to TRBD2 covers 9 bases. From germline, CDR1 is LNHDA and CDR2 SQIVND (reference sequence). Losses at the gene ends were 5 bases for V and 2 bases for J; bases not matched to a gene: 8. The CDR3 covers 16 residues. The CDR3 loop reads CASSARLAEATDTQYF. The CDR3 nucleotides read TGTGCCAGTAGTGCCCGACTAGCGGAAGCCACAGATACGCAGTATTTT.

This rearrangement joins TRBV5-1 to TRBJ2-7; 8 nucleotides match TRBD2. V gave up 1 base and J gave up 0 bases; unmatched junction bases: 24. Germline values: CDR1 SGHRS, CDR2 YFSETQ. The CDR3 spans 22 residues. CDR3 DNA: TGCGCCAGCAGCTTGTTCCCCCAGGATACTAGCGGAGGGACCTCGAGCTCCTACGAGCAGTACTTC. It yields the protein CASSLFPQDTSGGTSSSYEQYF.

The chain couples TRBV11-2 to TRBJ2-1; D gene unclear. V dropped 1 base and J dropped 0 bases, with 16 bases sitting between them. In germline, CDR1 is SGHAT, CDR2 FQNNGV. The CDR3 extends over 18 amino acids. This CDR3 is CASSLATVTFPSYNEQFF. CDR3 nucleotide sequence: TGTGCCAGCAGCTTAGCTACGGTCACCTTCCCCTCCTACAATGAGCAGTTCTTC.

DNA for the CDR3: TGTGCCAGCGAGGGGGGCAATCAGCCCCAGCATTTT. Amino acids: CASEGGNQPQHF. The chain couples TRBV19 to TRBJ1-5; D is possibly TRBD1 (6 bases). V was shortened by 9 bases and J by 2 bases, with 8 bases between the two germline ends. This CDR3 is built from 12 residues. Per germline, CDR1 LNHDA and CDR2 SQIVND (reference sequence).

V usage is TRBV5-4 and J usage is TRBJ2-7, with 12 bases matching TRBD1. CDR1 is SGHNT and CDR2 is YYREEE in the germline V gene (reference sequence). Trimming took 0 bases from V and 5 from J; bases not matched to a gene: 3. The CDR3 is 15 residues long. The CDR3 DNA is TGTGCCAGCAGCTTGGTCGGGACAGGGGGCCACGAGCAGTACTTC. It translates to CASSLVGTGGHEQYF. Looking up the rest from reference TRBV5-4 and TRBJ2-7 gives the full variable domain: ETGVTQSPTHLIKTRGQQVTLRCSSQSGHNTVSWYQQALGQGPQFIFQYYREEENGRGNFPPRFSGLQFPNYSSELNVNALELDDSALYLCASSLVGTGGHEQYFGPGTRLTVT.

This chain uses TRBV10-3 with TRBJ1-1, with 7 bases that match TRBD1. The CDR3 has 13 residues. V trimming: 7 bases; J trimming: 2 bases; junction bases outside the gene matches: 4. Germline CDR1 and CDR2: ENHRY and SYGVKD. Here the CDR3 DNA reads TGTGCCATCAAAGGGGGCCTCAACACTGAAGCTTTCTTT. This sequence encodes CAIKGGLNTEAFF.

The chain recombines TRBV7-2 with TRBJ1-5; 9 nucleotides agree with TRBD1. CDR1 and CDR2 (germline): SGHTA, FQGNSA. The CDR3 length is 14 residues. V shed 4 bases and J 8 bases; nucleotides not matched to a gene: 6. As DNA, the CDR3 is TGTGCCAGCAGCTCTCCGGACAGGGGAAAGCCCCAGCATTTT. Translating gives CASSSPDRGKPQHF.

The CDR3 reads CSVPVPGLGDTQYF. CDR3 sequence (DNA): TGCAGCGTCCCCGTCCCGGGACTAGGAGATACGCAGTATTTT. The rearrangement links TRBV29-1 to TRBJ2-3; TRBD2 matches 8 bases. Trimming removed 6 bases from V and 5 bases from J; junction bases left unmatched: 10. The germline V gene has CDR1 SQVTM and CDR2 ANQGSEA. The length of the CDR3 is 14 residues.

The J gene is TRBJ1-2, the V gene TRBV6-1; the D gene is possibly TRBD1 (6 bases). Germline assignment: CDR1 MNHNS and CDR2 SASEGT. The CDR3 spans 14 residues. Trimming took off 8 bases at V and 1 base at J, with 14 bases between the two ends. As DNA, the CDR3 is TGTGCCAGCGCTTGGGACAACAATAACTATGGCTACACCTTC. Its translation: CASAWDNNNYGYTF.

The chain couples TRBV6-5 to TRBJ2-3, with a possible D match to TRBD2 (6 bases). The CDR3 extends over 15 amino acids. Germline values: CDR1 MNHEY, CDR2 SVGAGI. The V and J ends lost 3 bases and 1 base respectively, with 11 bases between them. Here the CDR3 DNA reads TGTGCCAGCAGTTATAAGGGGACTCGCACAGATACGCAGTATTTT. It specifies CASSYKGTRTDTQYF.

The J gene is TRBJ2-7, the V gene TRBV5-1, with D tentatively TRBD2 (5 bases). V was clipped by 4 bases and J by 4 bases, with 21 bases between them. This CDR3 region has 16 residues. CDR1 is SGHRS, CDR2 YFSETQ, per germline. DNA of the CDR3: TGCGCCAGCAGCCCCTTCCTTTTGAGGGAGTGTTACGAGCAGTACTTC. Translating it yields CASSPFLLRECYEQYF.

The V call is TRBV11-2, the J call TRBJ2-7; 10 bases match TRBD1. The CDR3 loop spans 15 amino acids. The germline V gene encodes CDR1 SGHAT and CDR2 FQNNGV. Trimming removed 6 bases from V and 1 base from J; junction bases left unmatched: 6. The CDR3 coding sequence is TGTGCCAGCAGGGGACAGGGGATTCGATCCTACGAGCAGTACTTC. This sequence encodes CASRGQGIRSYEQYF.

This chain connects TRBV10-1 to TRBJ2-7, with 7 bases aligning to TRBD2. This CDR3 is 15 amino acids long. CDR1 is WNHNN, CDR2 SYGVQD, per germline (reference sequence). V lost 6 bases and J lost 0; bases outside the gene matches: 8. DNA for the CDR3: TGCGCCAGCAGCCGCCGGGGAGGGAGCTCCTACGAGCAGTACTTC. Its translation is CASSRRGGSSYEQYF.

The chain joins TRBV4-1 to TRBJ1-1, with 7 nucleotides matching TRBD1. The CDR3 consists of 15 residues. Germline assignment: CDR1 MGHRA and CDR2 YSYEKL. V was pared by 4 bases and J by 0 bases, with 5 bases of the junction left unmatched. The CDR3 region has the DNA TGCGCCAGCAGCCGAGGGACAGTCATGAACACTGAAGCTTTCTTT. This translates into CASSRGTVMNTEAFF.

V gene TRBV5-1 combines with J gene TRBJ1-4; D not certain. V was pared by 2 bases and J by 7 bases, with 12 bases between. This CDR3 has 14 residues. Germline V gives CDR1 SGHRS, CDR2 YFSETQ. The CDR3 loop reads CASSFSAGGEKLFF. The DNA for the CDR3 is TGCGCCAGCAGCTTCTCGGCAGGAGGTGAAAAACTGTTTTTT. Full variable domain (rest looked up from reference TRBV5-1 and TRBJ1-4): KAGVTQTPRYLIKTRGQQVTLSCSPISGHRSVSWYQQTPGQGLQFLFEYFSETQRNKGNFPGRFSGRQFSNSRSEMNVSTLELGDSALYLCASSFSAGGEKLFFGSGTQLSVL.

This chain uses TRBV21-1 with TRBJ2-3; the table's D gene call, TRBD1, was not cross checked with the DNA. TRBV21-1 is labeled a pseudogene. The length of the CDR3 is 11 residues. Written as DNA, the CDR3 is TGTGCCAGCACCACAACAGATACGCAGTATTTT. Its protein is CASTTTDTQYF.